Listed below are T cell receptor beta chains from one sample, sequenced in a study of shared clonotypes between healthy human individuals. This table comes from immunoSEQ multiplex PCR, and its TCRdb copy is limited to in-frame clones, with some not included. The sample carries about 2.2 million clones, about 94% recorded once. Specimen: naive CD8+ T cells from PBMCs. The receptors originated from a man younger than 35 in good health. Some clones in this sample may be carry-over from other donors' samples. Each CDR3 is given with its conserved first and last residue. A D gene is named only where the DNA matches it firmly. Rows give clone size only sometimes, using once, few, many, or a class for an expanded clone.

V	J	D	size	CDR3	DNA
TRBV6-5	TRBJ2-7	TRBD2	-	CASRTLAGGAYEQYF	TGTGCCAGCAGGACCCTAGCGGGAGGTGCTTACGAGCAGTACTTC
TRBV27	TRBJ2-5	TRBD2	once	CASNLLAGALETQYF	TGTGCCAGCAATTTACTAGCGGGAGCATTGGAGACCCAGTACTTC
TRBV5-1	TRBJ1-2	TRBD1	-	CASRYRGESNGYTF	TGCGCCAGCAGGTACAGGGGAGAGAGTAATGGCTACACCTTC
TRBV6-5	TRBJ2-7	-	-	CASSYGTVYEQYF	TGTGCCAGCAGTTACGGGACCGTCTACGAGCAGTACTTC
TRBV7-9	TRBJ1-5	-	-	CASSLGFEIQPQHF	TGTGCCAGCAGCTTAGGGTTTGAGATTCAGCCCCAGCATTTT
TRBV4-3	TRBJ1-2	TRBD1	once	CASSPAREGAYGYTF	TGCGCCAGCAGCCCGGCCCGGGAGGGGGCCTATGGCTACACCTTC
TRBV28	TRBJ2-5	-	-	CASSLAVLETQYF	TGTGCCAGCAGTTTAGCGGTCCTAGAGACCCAGTACTTC
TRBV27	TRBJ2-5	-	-	CASTPVGAAETQYF	TGTGCCAGCACTCCGGTGGGGGCCGCAGAGACCCAGTACTTC
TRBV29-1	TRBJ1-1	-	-	CSVDLGSNTEAFF	TGCAGCGTTGACTTGGGGTCAAACACTGAAGCTTTCTTT
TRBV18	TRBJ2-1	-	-	CASRPFGELYNEQFF	TGTGCCAGTCGCCCTTTCGGGGAACTCTACAATGAGCAGTTCTTC
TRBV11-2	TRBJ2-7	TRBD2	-	CASSSPGLAAYEQYF	TGTGCCAGCAGCTCCCCAGGACTAGCGGCCTACGAGCAGTACTTC
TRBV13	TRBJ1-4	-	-	CASRRWGAGEKLFF	TGTGCCAGCAGGCGTTGGGGGGCAGGTGAAAAACTGTTTTTT
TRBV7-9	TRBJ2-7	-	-	CASSLRGNGHEQYF	TGTGCCAGCAGCTTACGGGGTAACGGGCACGAGCAGTACTTC
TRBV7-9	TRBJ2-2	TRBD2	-	CASSPTPPGGGPTGELFF	TGTGCCAGCAGCCCCACACCGCCCGGGGGGGGCCCCACCGGGGAGCTGTTTTTT
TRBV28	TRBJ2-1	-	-	CASSLRSVSVDEQFF	TGTGCCAGCAGTTTGAGGTCCGTGTCTGTCGATGAGCAGTTCTTC
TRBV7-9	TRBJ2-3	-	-	CASSLPREEGLGTQYF	TGTGCCAGCAGCTTACCGCGGGAAGAGGGCCTGGGTACGCAGTATTTT
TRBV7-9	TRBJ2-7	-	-	CASSLVGLVQEQYF	TGTGCCAGCAGCTTAGTGGGTTTAGTGCAGGAGCAGTACTTC
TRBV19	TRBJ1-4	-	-	CASSPESYGGNEKLFF	TGTGCCAGTAGCCCCGAATCCTACGGTGGGAATGAAAAACTGTTTTTT
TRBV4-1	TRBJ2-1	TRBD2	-	CASSQEPPEREGLGEQFF	TGCGCCAGCAGCCAAGAACCCCCTGAGCGGGAGGGCCTCGGTGAGCAGTTCTTC
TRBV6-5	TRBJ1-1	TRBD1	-	CASSPGQGFTEAFF	TGTGCCAGCAGCCCCGGACAGGGTTTCACTGAAGCTTTCTTT
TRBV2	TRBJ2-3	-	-	CASSELRVGGTDTQYF	TGTGCCAGCAGTGAACTCAGGGTCGGGGGCACAGATACGCAGTATTTT
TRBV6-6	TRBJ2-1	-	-	CASSEGLGPRDEQFF	TGTGCCAGCAGTGAGGGACTGGGGCCGAGGGATGAGCAGTTCTTC
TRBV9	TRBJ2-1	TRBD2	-	CASSVPGGYNEQFF	TGTGCCAGCAGCGTACCGGGAGGCTACAATGAGCAGTTCTTC
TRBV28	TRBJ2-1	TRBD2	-	CASSRLAGGSYNEQFF	TGTGCCAGCAGTCGATTAGCGGGAGGTTCCTACAATGAGCAGTTCTTC
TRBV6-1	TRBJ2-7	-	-	CASRYPGSLNEQYF	TGTGCCAGCAGGTACCCGGGAAGCTTGAACGAGCAGTACTTC
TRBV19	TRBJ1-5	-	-	CASSTGLGGYYQPQHF	TGTGCCAGTAGTACTGGATTGGGCGGGTATTATCAGCCCCAGCATTTT
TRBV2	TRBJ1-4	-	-	CASSGGRVDEKLFF	TGTGCCAGCAGTGGGGGACGGGTAGATGAAAAACTGTTTTTT
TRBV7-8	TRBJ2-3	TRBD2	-	CASSSGLAGGTDTQYF	TGTGCCAGCAGCTCCGGACTAGCGGGAGGCACAGATACGCAGTATTTT
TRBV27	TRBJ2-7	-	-	CASSFGRSYEQYF	TGTGCCAGCAGTTTCGGCCGATCTTACGAGCAGTACTTC
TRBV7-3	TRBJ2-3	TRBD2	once	CASSPRTSGRVTDTQYF	TGTGCCAGCAGCCCCCGGACTAGCGGGAGGGTCACAGATACGCAGTATTTT
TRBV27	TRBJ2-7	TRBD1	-	CASSGSDRAHNLVPYEQYF	TGTGCCAGCAGTGGCTCCGACAGGGCCCATAACCTTGTTCCCTACGAGCAGTACTTC
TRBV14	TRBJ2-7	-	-	CASSLKDSGRTYEQYF	TGTGCCAGCAGTCTTAAAGACAGCGGAAGGACGTACGAGCAGTACTTC
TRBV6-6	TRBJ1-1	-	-	CASLTGGATEAFF	TGTGCCAGCCTCACGGGAGGGGCCACTGAAGCTTTCTTT
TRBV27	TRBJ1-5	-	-	CASSLSVGGSQPQHF	TGTGCCAGCAGTTTAAGCGTCGGGGGCAGTCAGCCCCAGCATTTT